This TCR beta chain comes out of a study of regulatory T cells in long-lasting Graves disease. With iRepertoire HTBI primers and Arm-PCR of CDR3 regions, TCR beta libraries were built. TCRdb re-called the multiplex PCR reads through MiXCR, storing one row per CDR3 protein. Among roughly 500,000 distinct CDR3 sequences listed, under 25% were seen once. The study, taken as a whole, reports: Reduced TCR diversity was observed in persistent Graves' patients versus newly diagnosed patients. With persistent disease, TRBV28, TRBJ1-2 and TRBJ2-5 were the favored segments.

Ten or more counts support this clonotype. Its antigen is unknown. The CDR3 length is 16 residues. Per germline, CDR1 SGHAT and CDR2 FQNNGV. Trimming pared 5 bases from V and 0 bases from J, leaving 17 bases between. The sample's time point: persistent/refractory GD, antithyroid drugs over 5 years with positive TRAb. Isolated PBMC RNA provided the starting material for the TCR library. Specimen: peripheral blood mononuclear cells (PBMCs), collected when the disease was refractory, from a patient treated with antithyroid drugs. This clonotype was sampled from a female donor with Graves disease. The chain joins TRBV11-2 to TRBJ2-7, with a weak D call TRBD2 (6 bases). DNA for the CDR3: TGTGCCAGCAGCCGATCTAGCGTGGCGAGCTCCTACGAGCAGTACTTC. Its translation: CASSRSSVASSYEQYF.